The 8 T cell receptor beta chains below all came from one sample that was sequenced in a study of T cell repertoires in cytomegalovirus infection. MiXCR, applied by TCRdb to the reads, yields one record per CDR3 protein. The sample has 560,000 or so distinct CDR3 sequences, approximately 15% seen once. What was sequenced was CD8+ T cells from PBMCs. The receptors shown here come from a human donor in good health (CMV status not recorded). Some clones in this sample may be carry-over from other donors' samples.

There are a few counts of this clonotype. The V call is TRBV11-1, the J call TRBJ2-7; 10 bases align to TRBD2. CDR3 size: 15 residues. The V and J ends lost 6 bases and 2 bases, in that order; junction bases with no gene match: 7. Germline CDR1 and CDR2: SGHAT and FQDESV (reference sequence). CDR3 bases: TGTGCCAGCAGTCCAGTGCTAGCGGGGGCCTACGAGCAGTACTTC. Translated, it gives CASSPVLAGAYEQYF.

The sample holds a few counts of this clonotype. The chain recombines TRBV6-8 with TRBJ2-3, with 8 nucleotides matching TRBD1. V dropped 5 bases and J dropped 2; count of bases not matched to a gene: 6. Germline V gives CDR1 MNHGY, CDR2 SAAAGT. The CDR3 loop spans 15 amino acids. The CDR3 loop is CASSNRGVDTDTQYF. The CDR3 DNA follows: TGTGCCAGCAGTAACAGGGGGGTGGACACAGATACGCAGTATTTT.

J is TRBJ2-1 and V is TRBV10-1; 14 bases are a match to TRBD2. Germline CDR1 WNHNN, CDR2 SYGVQD (reference sequence). The V segment lost 5 bases and the J segment 14 bases; nucleotides outside the gene matches: 5. The CDR3 is made up of 13 amino acids. The CDR3 spells CASSPTTSGGEFF. The CDR3 DNA is TGCGCCAGCAGTCCCACGACTAGCGGGGGGGAGTTCTTC.

This clonotype was recorded a few times. The chain links TRBV5-5 to TRBJ1-2, with 7 bases that match TRBD1. Per the germline V gene, CDR1 is SGHKS and CDR2 is YYEKEE (reference sequence). V shed 0 bases, J shed 5 bases, and the junction held 4 bases outside the gene matches. This CDR3 is built from 14 residues. CDR3 DNA sequence: TGTGCCAGCAGCTTGGTAGGGGGCGCGTATGGCTACACCTTC. It is translated as CASSLVGGAYGYTF.

In regard to this clonotype: This may be a read error: a much more frequent sequence differs by one nucleotide. The rearrangement uses TRBV12-3 or TRBV12-4 and TRBJ1-2; TRBD1 might be the D (6 bases). This CDR3 has 12 residues. This CDR3 reads CPSSSRDKGYTF. The CDR3 DNA is TGTCCCAGCAGTTCTCGGGACAAAGGCTACACCTTC.

In regard to this clonotype: An end of the junction differs from the germline gene, which may be a read error. The chain uses TRBV7-6 and TRBJ2-5; perhaps D is TRBD1 or TRBD2 (5 bases each). The length of the CDR3 is 16 residues. CDR1 SGHVS and CDR2 FNYEAQ come from the germline V gene. The DNA of the CDR3 is TGTGCCTGCAGGTCCGCGTCACATGGGGGACAAGAGACCCAGTACTTC. Encoded protein: CACRSASHGGQETQYF.

This clonotype was seen ten or more times. J is TRBJ2-2 and V is TRBV7-6, with D perhaps matching TRBD1 (6 bases). The germline V gene has CDR1 SGHVS and CDR2 FNYEAQ. Trimming shortened V by 3 bases and J by 2 bases, and 13 bases separated the two germline ends. The CDR3 sequence is 16 residues long. In DNA form, the CDR3 reads TGTGCCAGCAGCTTCTCCGGGACACATAACACCGGGGAGCTGTTTTTT. Its translation is CASSFSGTHNTGELFF.

The sample holds a few counts of this clonotype. V gene TRBV9 combines with J gene TRBJ2-5; 9 positions agree with TRBD2. Trimming at V came to 3 bases and at J to 5 bases, leaving 5 bases not matched to a gene. This CDR3 region has 14 residues. Germline CDR1 reads SGDLS; CDR2 reads YYNGEE. Here the CDR3 reads CASSGGGGLETQYF. For the CDR3, the DNA is TGTGCCAGCAGCGGCGGGGGGGGTTTGGAGACCCAGTACTTC.